The clone carrying this TCR beta chain was seen at least ten times. What it recognizes is unknown. This sample was included in a study of human T cells and chemical hapten exposure. TCRdb called the RACE reads again in MiXCR, with one record for every CDR3 protein. The sample consists of 370,000 or so distinct CDR3 sequences, 4.8% of them appearing once. General study results and limits: Against controls, expanded TCRs gave rise to significantly more large CDR3 similarity clusters.

Time point denoted: patch test 1, 2 weeks after DPC sensitization. Treatment defined: therapeutic diphenylcyclopropenone sensitization with weekly scalp DPC. This sequence was found in a woman between 45 and 60 years old with alopecia areata. Some clones in this sample may be carry-over from other donors' samples. The input for sequencing was whole blood, taken in connection with sensitization to the hapten diphenylcyclopropenone (DPC).

The CDR3 reads CASRPGTATSTDTQYF. DNA for the CDR3: TGTGCCAGCAGACCCGGGACGGCCACTAGCACAGATACGCAGTATTTT. The rearrangement links TRBV27 to TRBJ2-3, with D perhaps given as TRBD1 or TRBD2 (5 bases each). CDR1 is MNHEY, CDR2 SMNVEV, per germline (reference sequence). The V and J ends lost 6 bases and 0 bases respectively, with 16 bases between them. The CDR3 contains 16 residues.